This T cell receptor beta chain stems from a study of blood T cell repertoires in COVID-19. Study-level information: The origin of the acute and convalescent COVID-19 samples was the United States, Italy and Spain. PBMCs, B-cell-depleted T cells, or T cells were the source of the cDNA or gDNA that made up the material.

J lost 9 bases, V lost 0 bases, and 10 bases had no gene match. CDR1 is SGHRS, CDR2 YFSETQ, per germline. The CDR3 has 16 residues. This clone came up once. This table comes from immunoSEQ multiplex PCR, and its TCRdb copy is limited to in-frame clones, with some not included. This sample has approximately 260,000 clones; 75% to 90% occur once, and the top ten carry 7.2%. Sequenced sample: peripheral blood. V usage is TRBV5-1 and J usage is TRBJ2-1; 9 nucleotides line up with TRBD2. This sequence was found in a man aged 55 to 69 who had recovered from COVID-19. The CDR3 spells CASSLAPSGGQIEQFF. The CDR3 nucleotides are TGCGCCAGCAGCTTGGCCCCCAGCGGGGGGCAGATTGAGCAGTTCTTC.